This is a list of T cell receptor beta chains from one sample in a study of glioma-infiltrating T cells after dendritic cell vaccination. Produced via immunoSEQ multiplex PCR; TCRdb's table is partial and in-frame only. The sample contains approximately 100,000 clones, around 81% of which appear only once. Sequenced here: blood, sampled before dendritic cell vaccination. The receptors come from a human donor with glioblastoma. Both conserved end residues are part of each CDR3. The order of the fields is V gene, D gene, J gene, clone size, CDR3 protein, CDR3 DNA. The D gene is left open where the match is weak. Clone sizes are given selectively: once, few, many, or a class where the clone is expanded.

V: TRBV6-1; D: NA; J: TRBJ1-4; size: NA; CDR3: CASSETGSREKLFF; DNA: TGTGCCAGCAGTGAAACAGGGAGTAGGGAAAAACTGTTTTTT
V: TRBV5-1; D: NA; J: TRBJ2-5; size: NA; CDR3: CASSLGGEGETQYF; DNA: TGCGCCAGCAGCTTAGGGGGAGAGGGAGAGACCCAGTACTTC
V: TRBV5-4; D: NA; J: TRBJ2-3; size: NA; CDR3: CASTYSREPSTDTQYF; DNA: TGTGCCAGCACCTATTCTAGAGAGCCTAGCACAGATACGCAGTATTTT
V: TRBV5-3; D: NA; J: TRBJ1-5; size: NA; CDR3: CARSLPRGYSNQPQHF; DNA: TGTGCCAGAAGCTTGCCCAGGGGCTATAGCAATCAGCCCCAGCATTTT
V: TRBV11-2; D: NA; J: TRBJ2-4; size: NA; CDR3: CASSPNRVKNIQYF; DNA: TGTGCCAGCAGCCCTAACAGGGTGAAAAACATTCAGTACTTC
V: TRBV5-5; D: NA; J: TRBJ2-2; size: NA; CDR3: CASSLNAAGELFF; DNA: TGTGCCAGCAGCTTGAACGCGGCCGGGGAGCTGTTTTTT
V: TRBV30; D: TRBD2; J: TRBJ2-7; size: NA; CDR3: CAWSFRTSGEFYEQYF; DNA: TGTGCCTGGAGTTTCCGGACTAGCGGGGAATTCTACGAGCAGTACTTC
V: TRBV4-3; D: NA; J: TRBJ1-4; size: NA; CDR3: CASSQDGVIPGVEKLFF; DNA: TGCGCCAGCAGCCAAGACGGGGTTATTCCGGGGGTTGAAAAACTGTTTTTT
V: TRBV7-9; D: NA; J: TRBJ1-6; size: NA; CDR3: CASSPLGSRNSPLHF; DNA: TGTGCCAGCAGCCCCCTCGGGAGCCGTAATTCACCCCTCCACTTT
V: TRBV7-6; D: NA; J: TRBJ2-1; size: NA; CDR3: CASSLVRGWAVDSYNEQFF; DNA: TGTGCCAGCAGCTTAGTTCGGGGTTGGGCAGTAGACTCCTACAATGAGCAGTTCTTC
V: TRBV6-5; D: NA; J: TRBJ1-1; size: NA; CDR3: CASSYLAGLYTEAFF; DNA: TGTGCCAGCAGTTACTTGGCAGGGCTATACACTGAAGCTTTCTTT
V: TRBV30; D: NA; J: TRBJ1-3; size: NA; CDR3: CAWSPGAFKNTIYF; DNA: TGTGCCTGGAGTCCAGGGGCCTTCAAAAACACCATATATTTT
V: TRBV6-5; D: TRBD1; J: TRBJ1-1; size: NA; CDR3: CASRYWTGTLYTEAFF; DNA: TGTGCCAGCAGATACTGGACAGGGACCCTCTACACTGAAGCTTTCTTT
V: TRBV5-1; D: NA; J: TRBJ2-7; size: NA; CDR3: CASSLASGGRNEQYF; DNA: TGCGCCAGCAGCTTGGCGTCCGGGGGAAGGAACGAGCAGTACTTC
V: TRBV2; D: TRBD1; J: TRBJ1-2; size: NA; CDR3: CASNIGQGADGYTF; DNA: TGTGCCAGCAATATCGGACAGGGTGCGGATGGCTACACCTTC
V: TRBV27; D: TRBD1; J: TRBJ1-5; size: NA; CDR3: CASSTQGSGQPQHF; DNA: TGTGCCAGCAGTACACAGGGGTCGGGGCAGCCCCAGCATTTT
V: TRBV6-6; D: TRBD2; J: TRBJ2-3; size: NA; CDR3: CASNPQGGGVIDTQYF; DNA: TGTGCCAGCAACCCTCAGGGCGGGGGGGTTATAGATACGCAGTATTTT
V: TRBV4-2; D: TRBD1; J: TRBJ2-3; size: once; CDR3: CASSPTGSGTDTQYF; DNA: TGTGCCAGCAGCCCGACAGGGAGCGGCACAGATACGCAGTATTTT
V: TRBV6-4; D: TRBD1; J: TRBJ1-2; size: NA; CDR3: CASSVGTGTLDYGYTF; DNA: TGTGCCAGCAGTGTCGGGACAGGGACATTGGACTATGGCTACACCTTC
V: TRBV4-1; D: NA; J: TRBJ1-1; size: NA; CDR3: CASSPVGGHTNTEAFF; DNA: TGCGCCAGCAGCCCGGTGGGTGGACATACGAACACTGAAGCTTTCTTT
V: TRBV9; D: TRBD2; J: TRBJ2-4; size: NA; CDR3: CASSVDPAGGSQDIQYF; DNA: TGTGCCAGCAGCGTAGATCCCGCGGGGGGGTCCCAGGACATTCAGTACTTC
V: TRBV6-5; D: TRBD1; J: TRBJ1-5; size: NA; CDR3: CASSFRDRGPNQPQHF; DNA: TGTGCCAGCAGTTTCCGGGACAGGGGGCCCAATCAGCCCCAGCATTTT
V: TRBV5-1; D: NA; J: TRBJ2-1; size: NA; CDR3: CASSSRTFYLEDNEQFF; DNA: TGCGCCAGCAGCTCGCGAACCTTCTATCTGGAGGACAATGAGCAGTTCTTC
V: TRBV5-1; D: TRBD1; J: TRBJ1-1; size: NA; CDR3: CASSLPHDRGTEAFF; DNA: TGCGCCAGCAGCTTACCTCATGACAGGGGAACTGAAGCTTTCTTT
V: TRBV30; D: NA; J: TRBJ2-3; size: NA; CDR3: CAWIPFLGRRTDTQYF; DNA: TGTGCCTGGATCCCCTTTCTGGGGAGACGCACAGATACGCAGTATTTT
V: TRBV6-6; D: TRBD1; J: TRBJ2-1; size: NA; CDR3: CASSMGTGGGNDEQFF; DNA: TGTGCCAGCAGCATGGGGACAGGGGGGGGAAATGATGAGCAGTTCTTC
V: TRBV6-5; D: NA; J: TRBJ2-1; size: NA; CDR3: CASSNLDEQFF; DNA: TGTGCCAGCAGCAACTTAGATGAGCAGTTCTTC
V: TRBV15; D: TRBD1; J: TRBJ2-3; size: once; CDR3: CATSRGQGAQVRYF; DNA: TGTGCCACCAGCAGAGGACAGGGGGCCCAGGTTCGGTATTTT
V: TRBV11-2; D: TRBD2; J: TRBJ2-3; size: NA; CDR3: CASSPIFGRGNTDTQYF; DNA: TGTGCCAGCAGCCCGATCTTTGGGCGGGGGAACACAGATACGCAGTATTTT
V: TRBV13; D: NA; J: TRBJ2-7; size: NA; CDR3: CASTLQGLSYEQYF; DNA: TGTGCCAGCACCCTACAGGGTCTCTCCTACGAGCAGTACTTC
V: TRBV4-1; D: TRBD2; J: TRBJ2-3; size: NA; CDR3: CASSQDAVSGATDTQYF; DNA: TGCGCCAGCAGCCAAGACGCGGTTAGCGGGGCCACAGATACGCAGTATTTT
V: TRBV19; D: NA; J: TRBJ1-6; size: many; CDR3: CASSTLGQISYNSPLHF; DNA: TGTGCCAGTAGTACCCTCGGACAGATTTCCTATAATTCACCCCTCCACTTT
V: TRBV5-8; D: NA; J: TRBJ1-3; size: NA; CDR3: CASSLPFRGISGNTIYF; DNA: TGTGCCAGCAGCCTACCCTTTCGGGGAATATCTGGAAACACCATATATTTT
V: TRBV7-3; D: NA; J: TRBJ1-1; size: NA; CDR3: CASSPAGIGAEAFF; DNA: TGTGCCAGCAGCCCCGCCGGGATCGGCGCTGAAGCTTTCTTT
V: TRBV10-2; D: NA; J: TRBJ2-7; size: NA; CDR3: CASSRSSPSSYEQYF; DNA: TGCGCCAGCAGTAGGTCTAGCCCTAGCTCCTACGAGCAGTACTTC
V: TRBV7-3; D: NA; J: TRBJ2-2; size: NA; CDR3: CASRRRGNTGELFF; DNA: TGTGCCAGCAGAAGAAGGGGGAACACCGGGGAGCTGTTTTTT
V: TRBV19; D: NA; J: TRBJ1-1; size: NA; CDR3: CASRTVIATEAFF; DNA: TGTGCCAGTAGGACAGTCATTGCGACTGAAGCTTTCTTT